These T cell receptor beta chains were read from a single sample in a study of cytotoxic CD8 clonotypes in ibrutinib-treated CLL. Assay used: immunoSEQ multiplex PCR; TCRdb lists only in-frame clones, some missing. The data show 35,000 to 45,000 clones, with approximately 74% seen just once and roughly 12% held by the top ten. The sample here was PBMCs, taken after 12 months of ibrutinib treatment. These receptors were obtained from a human donor with chronic lymphocytic leukemia. Each CDR3 is given with its conserved first and last residue. Fields, in order: J gene, V gene, CDR3 protein.

J gene: TRBJ2-2; V gene: TRBV6-1; CDR3 protein: CASQDFGELFF
J gene: TRBJ2-1; V gene: TRBV5-1; CDR3 protein: CASSLAVTGGNEQFF
J gene: TRBJ1-1; V gene: TRBV10-1; CDR3 protein: CASSEGGVGSEAFF
J gene: TRBJ2-7; V gene: TRBV27; CDR3 protein: CASSLKQASYEQYF
J gene: TRBJ2-6; V gene: TRBV28; CDR3 protein: CASSSPSAGANVLTF
J gene: TRBJ1-4; V gene: TRBV6-5; CDR3 protein: CASSPRTGGVEKLFF
J gene: TRBJ2-3; V gene: TRBV5-1; CDR3 protein: CASSFGSGGTDTQYF
J gene: TRBJ1-5; V gene: TRBV6-1; CDR3 protein: CASSAVEPQHF
J gene: TRBJ2-1; V gene: TRBV2; CDR3 protein: CASRGREQPSYNEQFF
J gene: TRBJ2-7; V gene: TRBV19; CDR3 protein: CASRVNAGGTYEQYF
J gene: TRBJ1-4; V gene: TRBV5-1; CDR3 protein: CASSESGTPGEKLFF